Following are 28 T cell receptor beta chains from one sample sequenced in a study of blood T cell repertoires in COVID-19. Assay used: immunoSEQ multiplex PCR; TCRdb lists only in-frame clones, some missing. The data hold nearly 110,000 clones, with about 87% observed a single time. Sequencing input: peripheral blood. The receptors derive from a man aged 50-60 years with active or convalescent COVID-19.

This chain links TRBV19 with TRBJ2-7; the D gene is possibly TRBD1 (5 bases). Per germline, CDR1 LNHDA and CDR2 SQIVND (reference sequence). The CDR3 is 14 amino acids. The V end lost 5 bases, the J end lost 3 bases, and 14 bases lay between the germline ends. The CDR3 DNA sequence: TGTGCCAGTAGTTCCCGCGGTAGGGGCTACGAGCAGTACTTC. Residues: CASSSRGRGYEQYF.

The chain recombines TRBV19 with TRBJ2-2, with 10 bases matching TRBD2. Per germline, CDR1 LNHDA and CDR2 SQIVND (reference sequence). The CDR3 spans 17 residues. Trimming removed 7 bases from V and 5 bases from J; junction bases left unmatched: 13. CDR3 in amino acids: CASTIPTTSGLTGELFF. DNA for the CDR3: TGTGCCAGTACCATCCCGACGACTAGCGGGCTTACCGGGGAGCTGTTTTTT. The full variable domain, in which reference TRBV19 and TRBJ2-2 provide the parts outside the CDR3, is DGGITQSPKYLFRKEGQNVTLSCEQNLNHDAMYWYRQDPGQGLRLIYYSQIVNDFQKGDIAEGYSVSREKKESFPLTVTSAQKNPTAFYLCASTIPTTSGLTGELFFGEGSRLTVL.

The rearrangement links TRBV28 to TRBJ2-7; D is undetermined. The germline gives CDR1 MDHEN, CDR2 SYDVKM. The CDR3 spans 13 residues. Between the trimmed V and J ends, which lost 5 bases and 4 bases, there was a span of 12 bases. CDR3 sequence (DNA): TGTGCCAGCAGTCGACAAGCAGCTTACGAGCAGTACTTC. It encodes CASSRQAAYEQYF.

V usage is TRBV5-1 and J usage is TRBJ2-6; D is possibly TRBD1 (7 bases). The germline V gene has CDR1 SGHRS and CDR2 YFSETQ. This CDR3 has 19 residues. V lost 0 bases, J lost 0 bases, and 16 bases lay in between. The CDR3 loop is CASSLAWRQGLSGANVLTF. In nucleotides, the CDR3 is TGCGCCAGCAGCTTGGCCTGGAGACAGGGACTCTCTGGGGCCAACGTCCTGACTTTC.

This clone appeared a single time. The genes are TRBV7-8 and TRBJ2-4, with TRBD2 identical over 7 bases. There are 14 residues in the CDR3. V lost 6 bases to trimming and J lost 5 bases; unmatched junction nucleotides: 7. CDR1 is SGHVS, CDR2 FQNEAQ, per germline. CDR3 in amino acids: CASRPGGSQNIQYF. CDR3 nucleotides: TGTGCCAGCAGACCCGGGGGGTCCCAAAACATTCAGTACTTC.

Within the sample, this clone is medium-sized. V usage is TRBV28 and J usage is TRBJ1-3; 7 nucleotides line up with TRBD1. CDR1 is MDHEN and CDR2 is SYDVKM in the germline V gene. The CDR3 spans 14 residues. With V trimmed by 4 bases and J by 3 bases, 3 bases remained unmatched. CDR3 sequence: CASSSGGLGNTIYF. DNA of the CDR3: TGTGCCAGCAGTTCAGGGGGGCTTGGAAACACCATATATTTT.

This chain links TRBV11-2 with TRBJ2-2; D is uncertain. Per germline, CDR1 SGHAT and CDR2 FQNNGV. The CDR3 loop spans 14 amino acids. Trimming cost V 2 bases and J 6 bases, with 10 bases left between them. The CDR3 sequence is CASSLRLVAGELFF. As DNA, the CDR3 is TGTGCCAGCAGCTTAAGGCTAGTGGCCGGGGAGCTGTTTTTT.

The CDR3 DNA follows: TGTGCCAGCAGTGAAGAACAGGGAAATGGGGCCAACGTCCTGACTTTC. It translates to CASSEEQGNGANVLTF. This chain uses TRBV6-1 with TRBJ2-6, with D perhaps TRBD1 (6 bases). This CDR3 contains 16 residues. Deletions cut 1 base from V and 3 bases from J, with 10 bases between. Germline CDR1 reads MNHNS; CDR2 reads SASEGT.

The chain combines TRBV30 with TRBJ1-5; 8 bases align to TRBD1. The CDR3 consists of 18 residues. Unmatched junction bases numbered 12, after V lost 2 bases and J lost 0 bases. Germline V CDR1 and CDR2: GTSNPN, SVGIG (reference sequence). CDR3 residues: CAWSSTTGTGYSNQPQHF. DNA of the CDR3: TGTGCCTGGAGTTCGACCACCGGGACAGGTTATAGCAATCAGCCCCAGCATTTT.

V is TRBV27 and J is TRBJ2-1, with TRBD2 matching 10 bases. Germline CDR1 reads MNHEY; CDR2 reads SMNVEV (reference sequence). With 3 bases clipped from V and 3 bases from J, the junction kept 2 bases outside the gene matches. The CDR3 totals 15 residues. The CDR3 DNA reads TGTGCCAGCAGTTTTAGCGGGAGGAACTACAATGAGCAGTTCTTC. Protein product: CASSFSGRNYNEQFF.

CDR3 sequence (DNA): TGTGCCATCAACCCAGACAGGGGTCTGAATGAGCAGTTCTTC. Its translation: CAINPDRGLNEQFF. The chain combines TRBV10-3 with TRBJ2-1; 8 nucleotides match TRBD1. V gave up 7 bases and J gave up 7 bases; unmatched junction bases: 9. Germline CDR1 ENHRY, CDR2 SYGVKD. CDR3 length equals 14 residues.

This chain uses TRBV5-1 with TRBJ2-7, with TRBD1 identical over 10 bases. Germline V gene lookup returns CDR1 SGHRS and CDR2 YFSETQ. V lost 4 bases and J lost 4; bases outside the gene matches: 5. CDR3 length: 14 residues. The DNA for the CDR3 is TGCGCCAGCAGCGGTAGGACAGGGGGATACGAGCAGTACTTC. It codes for CASSGRTGGYEQYF.

The rearrangement links TRBV28 to TRBJ2-7, with 7 nucleotides matching TRBD2. The CDR3 is 14 residues long. Trimming removed 10 bases from V and 0 bases from J; junction bases left unmatched: 9. Germline CDR1 is MDHEN and CDR2 is SYDVKM. The CDR3, as DNA: TGTGCCACCGCTTTGGGGGGGGTCTCCTACGAGCAGTACTTC. Translating gives CATALGGVSYEQYF.

The CDR3 protein is CASSRTRDINEKLFF. Written as DNA, the CDR3 is TGTGCCAGCAGTAGAACCCGGGACATTAATGAAAAACTGTTTTTT. The genes are TRBV6-5 and TRBJ1-4, with D perhaps TRBD1 (6 bases). Trimming pared 5 bases from V and 4 bases from J, leaving 14 bases between. This CDR3 has 15 residues. Looked up from germline, CDR1 is MNHEY and CDR2 is SVGAGI.

This chain joins TRBV6-1 and TRBJ1-2; D remains unclear. Germline V gene lookup returns CDR1 MNHNS and CDR2 SASEGT. The CDR3 extends over 15 amino acids. V was trimmed by 1 base and J by 5 bases, leaving 14 bases between them. For the CDR3, the DNA is TGTGCCAGCAGTGAAGGAGCCACGACAACGTATGGCTACACCTTC. Amino acid sequence: CASSEGATTTYGYTF.

The chain couples TRBV4-2 to TRBJ2-7; no clear D gene. The germline gives CDR1 LGHNA, CDR2 YNFKEQ. V dropped 3 bases and J dropped 3 bases, with 3 bases sitting between them. CDR3 size: 11 residues. The CDR3 nucleotides are TGTGCCAGCAGCCACAACTACGAGCAGTACTTC. Translation: CASSHNYEQYF.

The V gene is TRBV29-1, the J gene TRBJ1-3; 9 nucleotides line up with TRBD1. The germline V gene encodes CDR1 SQVTM and CDR2 ANQGSEA. The J segment lost 5 bases and the V segment lost 5 bases, leaving 4 bases of the junction unmatched. The CDR3 has 13 residues. In DNA, the CDR3 is TGCAGCGTTCTGGACAGGGGCAGAAACACCATATATTTT. It codes for CSVLDRGRNTIYF.

The chain uses TRBV29-1 and TRBJ2-5, with 7 bases identical to TRBD1. V trimming: 1 base; J trimming: 6 bases; junction bases outside the gene matches: 5. This CDR3 has 13 residues. Germline CDR1 and CDR2: SQVTM and ANQGSEA. For the CDR3, the DNA is TGCAGCGTTGAAGTAGACAGGGAAAAGACCCAGTACTTC. Protein product: CSVEVDREKTQYF.

V is TRBV27 and J is TRBJ1-1; TRBD1 matches at 8 bases. Germline assignment: CDR1 MNHEY and CDR2 SMNVEV (reference sequence). The CDR3 sequence is 14 residues long. V dropped 4 bases and J dropped 3; count of bases not matched to a gene: 4. The CDR3 DNA follows: TGTGCCAGCAGTTCCTTGGACAGGGACACTGAAGCTTTCTTT. Translated: CASSSLDRDTEAFF.

Comments on this clone: This same CDR3 is encoded by further DNA sequences in the sample. The chain is built from TRBV9 and TRBJ1-2; 7 nucleotides align to TRBD1. Looked up from germline, CDR1 is SGDLS and CDR2 is YYNGEE. There are 14 residues in the CDR3. V trimming: 0 bases; J trimming: 3 bases; junction bases outside the gene matches: 2. For the CDR3, the DNA is TGTGCCAGCAGCGTAGGACAGGGCTACTATGGCTACACCTTC. It translates to CASSVGQGYYGYTF.

This chain connects TRBV19 to TRBJ1-6, with TRBD1 identical over 7 bases. This CDR3 is 13 amino acids long. Germline loops: CDR1 LNHDA, CDR2 SQIVND (reference sequence). V shed 9 bases and J 7 bases; nucleotides not matched to a gene: 6. This CDR3 is CASQPGGNSPLHF. The CDR3 region has the DNA TGTGCCAGCCAACCAGGGGGAAATTCACCCCTCCACTTT.

This chain links TRBV4-3 with TRBJ2-1; 9 nucleotides align to TRBD2. Germline CDR1 and CDR2: LGHNA and YSLEER. After removal of 2 bases from V and 0 bases from J, the junction contained 2 bases not matched to a gene. There are 16 residues in the CDR3. The CDR3: CASSQLAGTSYNEQFF. The CDR3 DNA follows: TGCGCCAGCAGCCAACTAGCGGGGACCTCCTACAATGAGCAGTTCTTC.

The rearrangement links TRBV20-1 to TRBJ1-5; no definite D call. Germline assignment: CDR1 DFQATT and CDR2 SNEGSKA (reference sequence). V lost 3 bases to trimming and J lost 3 bases, with 15 bases between them. This CDR3 is 15 amino acids long. The CDR3 DNA follows: TGCAGTGCTAGTATAGCCTTTTCGGCCAATCAGCCCCAGCATTTT. This encodes CSASIAFSANQPQHF.

The chain employs TRBV11-2 and TRBJ2-5; a possible D gene is TRBD1 (5 bases). CDR1 and CDR2 (germline): SGHAT, FQNNGV. V dropped 5 bases and J dropped 5 bases, with 9 bases sitting between them. This CDR3 has 12 residues. The CDR3 spells CASSLHRETQYF. The CDR3 region has the DNA TGTGCCAGCAGCCTCCACAGGGAGACCCAGTACTTC. Full variable domain (rest looked up from reference TRBV11-2 and TRBJ2-5): EAGVAQSPRYKIIEKRQSVAFWCNPISGHATLYWYQQILGQGPKLLIQFQNNGVVDDSQLPKDRFSAERLKGVDSTLKIQPAKLEDSAVYLCASSLHRETQYFGPGTRLLVL.

This clone was detected only a few times. The CDR3 region has the DNA TGTGCCAGCAGCTTAGAGGTGGCCGACTCGGCCTACGAGCAGTACTTC. Amino acid sequence: CASSLEVADSAYEQYF. The V call is TRBV7-6, the J call TRBJ2-7; the D is unclear. CDR1 SGHVS and CDR2 FNYEAQ come from the germline V gene. The ends were cut back, 1 base at V and 2 bases at J, with 15 bases in the middle. This CDR3 is 16 amino acids long. Looking up the rest from reference TRBV7-6 and TRBJ2-7 gives the full variable domain: GAGVSQSPRYKVTKRGQDVALRCDPISGHVSLYWYRQALGQGPEFLTYFNYEAQQDKSGLPNDRFSAERPEGSISTLTIQRTEQRDSAMYRCASSLEVADSAYEQYFGPGTRLTVT.

The rearrangement links TRBV28 to TRBJ1-5, with D unclear. CDR1 and CDR2 from the germline V gene are MDHEN and SYDVKM. Trimming shortened V by 2 bases and J by 6 bases, and 11 bases separated the two germline ends. CDR3 size: 14 residues. The CDR3 is CASSLMTYGQPQHF. In DNA form, the CDR3 reads TGTGCCAGCAGTTTAATGACTTACGGTCAGCCCCAGCATTTT. The full variable domain, its missing parts supplied by reference TRBV28 and TRBJ1-5, is DVKVTQSSRYLVKRTGEKVFLECVQDMDHENMFWYRQDPGLGLRLIYFSYDVKMKEKGDIPEGYSVSREKKERFSLILESASTNQTSMYLCASSLMTYGQPQHFGDGTRLSIL.

This clone was seen just once. V usage is TRBV10-3 and J usage is TRBJ2-7, with 15 bases fitting TRBD2. J gave up 5 bases and V 3 bases, and 2 bases lay outside the gene matches. This CDR3 is built from 15 residues. Germline lookup yields CDR1 ENHRY and CDR2 SYGVKD. The CDR3 DNA follows: TGTGCCATCAGTGACGGACTAGCGGGAGGGCACGAGCAGTACTTC. Protein: CAISDGLAGGHEQYF.

This chain joins TRBV9 and TRBJ2-3; tentatively, D is TRBD2 (5 bases). The CDR3 covers 16 residues. Trimming pared 6 bases from V and 2 bases from J, leaving 19 bases between. Germline CDR1 and CDR2: SGDLS and YYNGEE. CDR3 DNA: TGTGCCAGCACCAGAACAATGGACTTTTCCACAGATACGCAGTATTTT. Residues: CASTRTMDFSTDTQYF.